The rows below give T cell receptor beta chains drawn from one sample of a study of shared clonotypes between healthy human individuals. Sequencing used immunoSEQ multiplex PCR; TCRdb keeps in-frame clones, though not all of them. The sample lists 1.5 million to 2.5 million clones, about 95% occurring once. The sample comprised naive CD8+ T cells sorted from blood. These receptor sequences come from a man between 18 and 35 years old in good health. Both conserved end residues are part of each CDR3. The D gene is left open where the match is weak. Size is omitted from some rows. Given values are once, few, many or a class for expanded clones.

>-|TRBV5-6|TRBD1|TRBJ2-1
CASSLKGALNEQFF
TGTGCCAGCAGCTTAAAGGGGGCGTTGAATGAGCAGTTCTTC
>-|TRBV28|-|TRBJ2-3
CASSTGDTQYF
TGTGCCAGCAGTACAGGAGATACGCAGTATTTT
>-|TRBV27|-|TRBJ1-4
CASSLAGASEKLFF
TGTGCCAGCAGTTTAGCAGGGGCTAGCGAAAAACTGTTTTTT
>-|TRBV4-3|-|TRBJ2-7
CASSQAPTGTYEQYF
TGCGCCAGCAGCCAAGCGCCCACAGGGACCTACGAGCAGTACTTC
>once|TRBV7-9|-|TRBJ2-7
CASSGSLAFYEQYF
TGTGCCAGCAGCGGGAGTCTAGCCTTCTACGAGCAGTACTTC
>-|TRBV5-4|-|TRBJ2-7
CASSLEGGTTGYEQYF
TGTGCCAGCAGCTTGGAGGGCGGGACGACGGGCTACGAGCAGTACTTC
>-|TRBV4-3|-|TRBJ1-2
CASSQDLRDAYYGYTF
TGCGCCAGCAGCCAAGATCTGCGGGACGCCTACTATGGCTACACCTTC
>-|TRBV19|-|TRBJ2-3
CASSVRGDTQYF
TGTGCCAGTAGTGTGAGGGGAGATACGCAGTATTTT
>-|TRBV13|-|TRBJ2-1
CASSTQGASYNEQFF
TGTGCCAGCAGCACCCAGGGAGCGTCCTACAATGAGCAGTTCTTC
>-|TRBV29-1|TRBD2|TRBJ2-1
CSVDDGRAYNEQFF
TGCAGCGTTGACGACGGGAGGGCCTACAATGAGCAGTTCTTC
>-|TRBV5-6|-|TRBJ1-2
CASSTDTDGYTF
TGTGCCAGCAGCACCGACACCGATGGCTACACCTTC
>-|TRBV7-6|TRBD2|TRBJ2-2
CASSFTSGVTGELFF
TGTGCCAGCAGCTTTACTAGCGGGGTCACCGGGGAGCTGTTTTTT
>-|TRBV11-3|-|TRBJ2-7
CASSLSGGFENYEQYF
TGTGCCAGCAGCTTATCGGGGGGCTTCGAAAACTACGAGCAGTACTTC
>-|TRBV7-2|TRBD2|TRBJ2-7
CASSLAEGLAATYEQYF
TGTGCCAGCAGCTTAGCGGAAGGACTAGCGGCTACCTACGAGCAGTACTTC
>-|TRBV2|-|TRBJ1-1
CASREWAQGAEAFF
TGTGCCAGCAGGGAATGGGCCCAAGGGGCTGAAGCTTTCTTT
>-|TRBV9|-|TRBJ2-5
CASSVDSVQETQYF
TGTGCCAGCAGCGTAGACAGCGTTCAAGAGACCCAGTACTTC
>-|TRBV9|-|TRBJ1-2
CASSVGGGDYGYTF
TGTGCCAGCAGCGTAGGGGGAGGCGACTATGGCTACACCTTC
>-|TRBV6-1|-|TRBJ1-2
CASSGGDYTF
TGTGCCAGCAGTGGGGGGGACTACACCTTC
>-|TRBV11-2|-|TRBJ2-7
CASSWDSGSYEQYF
TGTGCCAGCAGCTGGGACTCAGGCTCCTACGAGCAGTACTTC
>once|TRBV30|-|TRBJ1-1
CAWSHRENTEAFF
TGTGCCTGGAGTCACAGGGAAAACACTGAAGCTTTCTTT
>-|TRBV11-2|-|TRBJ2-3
CASSLAIVGGFTDTQYF
TGTGCCAGCAGCTTAGCAATAGTGGGTGGGTTCACAGATACGCAGTATTTT
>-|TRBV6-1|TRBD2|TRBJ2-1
CASSEPGGTYNEQFF
TGTGCCAGCAGTGAACCGGGGGGGACTTACAATGAGCAGTTCTTC
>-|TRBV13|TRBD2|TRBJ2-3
CASSSSGGASTDTQYF
TGTGCCAGCAGTTCTAGCGGGGGGGCCTCCACAGATACGCAGTATTTT
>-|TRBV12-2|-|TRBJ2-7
CASRLEGRGYEQYF
TGTGCAAGTCGCTTAGAGGGCAGGGGCTACGAGCAGTACTTC
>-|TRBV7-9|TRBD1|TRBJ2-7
CASSISMARTGDWNEQYF
TGTGCCAGCAGCATATCCATGGCTCGGACAGGGGATTGGAACGAGCAGTACTTC
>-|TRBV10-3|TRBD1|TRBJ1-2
CAIGDRGLYYGYTF
TGTGCCATCGGGGACAGGGGGCTATACTATGGCTACACCTTC
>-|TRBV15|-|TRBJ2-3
CATSRGGRTDTQYF
TGTGCCACCAGCAGAGGGGGTAGGACAGATACGCAGTATTTT
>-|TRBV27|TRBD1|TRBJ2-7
CASSPGTVLPYEQYF
TGTGCCAGCAGTCCCGGGACAGTCCTCCCCTACGAGCAGTACTTC
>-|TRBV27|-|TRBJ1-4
CASSFYFGEKLFF
TGTGCCAGCAGTTTCTATTTTGGGGAAAAACTGTTTTTT
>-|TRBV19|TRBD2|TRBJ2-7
CASSIDAGDPYEQYF
TGTGCCAGTAGTATAGATGCGGGGGACCCCTACGAGCAGTACTTC
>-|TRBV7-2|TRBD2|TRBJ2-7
CASSPRTSGSSYEQYF
TGTGCCAGCAGCCCAAGGACTAGCGGGTCTTCCTACGAGCAGTACTTC
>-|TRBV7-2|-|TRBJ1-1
CASSFSVNTEAFF
TGTGCCAGCAGCTTTTCAGTAAACACTGAAGCTTTCTTT
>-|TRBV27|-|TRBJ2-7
CASSLNPGGIEQYF
TGTGCCAGCAGTTTAAATCCAGGGGGGATCGAGCAGTACTTC
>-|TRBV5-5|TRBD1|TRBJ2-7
CASSFATGTLSSYEQYF
TGTGCCAGCAGCTTCGCGACAGGGACATTGAGCTCCTACGAGCAGTACTTC
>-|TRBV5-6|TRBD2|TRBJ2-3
CASSLVRLAGGDTQYF
TGTGCCAGCAGCTTGGTACGTCTAGCGGGGGGAGATACGCAGTATTTT
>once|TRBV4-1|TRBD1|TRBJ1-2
CASSQVQGAVNYGYTF
TGCGCCAGCAGCCAAGTACAGGGGGCGGTCAACTATGGCTACACCTTC
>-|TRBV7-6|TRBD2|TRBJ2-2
CASSLAGGYGELFF
TGTGCCAGCAGCTTAGCGGGGGGGTACGGGGAGCTGTTTTTT
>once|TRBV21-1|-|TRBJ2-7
CASSKDSGIRDEQYF
TGTGCCAGCAGCAAAGACTCAGGTATCAGAGACGAGCAGTACTTC
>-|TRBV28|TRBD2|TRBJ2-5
CATQLALEETQYF
TGTGCCACCCAACTAGCGTTGGAAGAGACCCAGTACTTC
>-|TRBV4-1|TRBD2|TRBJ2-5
CASSHPTGTSGGARETQYF
TGCGCCAGCAGCCATCCAACCGGGACTAGCGGGGGGGCGCGAGAGACCCAGTACTTC
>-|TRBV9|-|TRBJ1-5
CASGLSGDSNQPQHF
TGTGCCAGCGGCCTCTCCGGCGATAGCAATCAGCCCCAGCATTTT
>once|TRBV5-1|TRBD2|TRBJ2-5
CASSLYGTSGKAKKTQYF
TGCGCCAGCAGCTTGTATGGGACTAGCGGGAAGGCGAAAAAGACCCAGTACTTC
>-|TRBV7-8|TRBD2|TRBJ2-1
CASRYGLAGASTFYNEQFF
TGTGCCAGCAGGTATGGACTAGCGGGGGCCTCGACGTTCTACAATGAGCAGTTCTTC
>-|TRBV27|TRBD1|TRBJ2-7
CASSSLPGTGAGSYEQYF
TGTGCCAGCAGTTCCCTACCTGGGACAGGGGCCGGCTCCTACGAGCAGTACTTC
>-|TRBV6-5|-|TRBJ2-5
CASTATRQETQYF
TGTGCCAGCACCGCGACTCGACAAGAGACCCAGTACTTC
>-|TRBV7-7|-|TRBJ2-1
CASSLGWGTDNEQFF
TGTGCTAGCAGCTTAGGGTGGGGGACCGACAATGAGCAGTTCTTC
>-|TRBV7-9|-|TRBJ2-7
CASSPPERYEQYF
TGTGCCAGCAGCCCCCCCGAAAGGTACGAGCAGTACTTC